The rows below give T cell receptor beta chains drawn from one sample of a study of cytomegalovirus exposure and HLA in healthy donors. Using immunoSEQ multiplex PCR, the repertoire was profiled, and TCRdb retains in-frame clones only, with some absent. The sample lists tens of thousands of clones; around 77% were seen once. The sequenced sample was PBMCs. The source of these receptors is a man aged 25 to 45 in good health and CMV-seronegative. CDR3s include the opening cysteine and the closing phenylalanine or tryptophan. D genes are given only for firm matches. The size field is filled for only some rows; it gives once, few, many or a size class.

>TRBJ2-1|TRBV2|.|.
TGTGCCAGCAGTGTTGGTAGCTCCTACAATGAGCAGTTCTTC
CASSVGSSYNEQFF
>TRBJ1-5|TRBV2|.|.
TGTGCCAGCCGTCAGCCGATAGGGGAGGGCAATCAGCCCCAGCATTTT
CASRQPIGEGNQPQHF
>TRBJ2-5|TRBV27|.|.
TGTGCCAGCGAGTCGGGAGAGACCCAGTACTTC
CASESGETQYF
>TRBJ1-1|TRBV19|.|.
TGTGCCAGTAGTATTGGGGCGGGAACTGAAGCTTTCTTT
CASSIGAGTEAFF
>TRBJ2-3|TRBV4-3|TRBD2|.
TGCGCCAGCAGCCCCGAACAACGGGGGGTTAGCACAGATACGCAGTATTTT
CASSPEQRGVSTDTQYF
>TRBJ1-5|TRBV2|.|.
TGTGCCAGCACTATCTCCGGGGGTAGCAATCAGCCCCAGCATTTT
CASTISGGSNQPQHF
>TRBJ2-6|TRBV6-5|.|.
TGTGCCAGCAATCAGGGGTCCGGGGCCAACGTCCTGACTTTC
CASNQGSGANVLTF
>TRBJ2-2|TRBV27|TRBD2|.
TGTGCCAGCAGTTTTAGCGGGAGGGCCGAGTTCGGGGAGCTGTTTTTT
CASSFSGRAEFGELFF
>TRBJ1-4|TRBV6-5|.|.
TGTGCCAGCAGCCAGGGCCGCCTTAATGAAAAACTGTTTTTT
CASSQGRLNEKLFF
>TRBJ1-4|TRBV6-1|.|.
TGTGCCAGCCGTGTGTACCTCGAGGGAAAACTGTTTTTT
CASRVYLEGKLFF
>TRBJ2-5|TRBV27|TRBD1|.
TGTGCCAGCAGCCTCGGACAGGGGAGGGGAGGCGGAGAGACCCAGTACTTC
CASSLGQGRGGGETQYF
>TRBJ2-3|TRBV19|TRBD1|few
TGTGCCAGTAGTATACAGGGGGCAGATACGCAGTATTTT
CASSIQGADTQYF
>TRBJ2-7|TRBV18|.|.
TGTGCCAGCTCACCGTCCACGGTAGGAGGCGAGCAGTACTTC
CASSPSTVGGEQYF
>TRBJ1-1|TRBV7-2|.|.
TGTGCCAGCAGCTTAGGGGGGGTGACTGGGGAAGCTTTCTTT
CASSLGGVTGEAFF
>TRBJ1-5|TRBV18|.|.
TGTGCCAGCTCGCCCAGCTCGACACGGAACAATCAGCCCCAGCATTTT
CASSPSSTRNNQPQHF
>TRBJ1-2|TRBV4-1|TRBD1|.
TGCGCCAGCAGCCAAGGGACAGGGGATGGCTACACCTTC
CASSQGTGDGYTF
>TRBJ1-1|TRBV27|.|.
TGTGCCAGCAGTCACCCCAGCGGGAGGGCGAACACTGAAGCTTTCTTT
CASSHPSGRANTEAFF
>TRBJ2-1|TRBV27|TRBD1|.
TGTGCCAGCAGTTTATCCAGGGGGCGACTGCGGGATGAGCAGTTCTTC
CASSLSRGRLRDEQFF
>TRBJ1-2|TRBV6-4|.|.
TGTGCCAGCAGTGACTCGATCGGTTATGGCTACACCTTC
CASSDSIGYGYTF
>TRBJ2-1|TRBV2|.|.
TGTGCCAGCAGCGGCAATGAGCAGTTCTTC
CASSGNEQFF
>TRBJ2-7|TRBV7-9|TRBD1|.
TGTTCCAGCAGCTGGGCCCTCGGGACAGAGTACGAGCAGTACTTC
CSSSWALGTEYEQYF
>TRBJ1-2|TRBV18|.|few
TGTGCCAGCTCACCACGACAGGACTATGGCTACACCTTC
CASSPRQDYGYTF
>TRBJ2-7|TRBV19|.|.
TGTGCCAGTAGCCTTGCCCGGGACTTCTACGAGCAGTACTTC
CASSLARDFYEQYF
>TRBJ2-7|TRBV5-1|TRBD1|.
TGCGCCAGCAGCGTCTCGGGACAGGATTACGAGCAGTACTTC
CASSVSGQDYEQYF
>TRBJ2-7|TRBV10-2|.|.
TGCGCCAGCAGTTTGACAGATACCTACGAGCAGTACTTC
CASSLTDTYEQYF
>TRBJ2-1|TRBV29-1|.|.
TGCAGCGTTGAGGAAGGACAGTCAGACTCCTACAATGAGCAGTTCTTC
CSVEEGQSDSYNEQFF
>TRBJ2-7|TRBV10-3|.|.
TGTGCCATCAGTGAGTCTGTTACCTACGAGCAGTACTTC
CAISESVTYEQYF
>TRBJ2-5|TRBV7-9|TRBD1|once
TGTGCCAGCAGCATGGGACAGGGTTGGGAGACCCAGTACTTC
CASSMGQGWETQYF
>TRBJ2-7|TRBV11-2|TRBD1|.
TGTGCCAGCAGCGGGACAGGATTCGAGCAGTACTTC
CASSGTGFEQYF
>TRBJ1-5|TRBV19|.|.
TGTGCCAGTAGTATATTTGGGCCAAATAGCAATCAGCCCCAGCATTTT
CASSIFGPNSNQPQHF
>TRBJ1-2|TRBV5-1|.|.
TGCGCCAGCAGCTTGGCCCCGACAGATAACTATGGCTACACCTTC
CASSLAPTDNYGYTF
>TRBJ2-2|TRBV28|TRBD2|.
TGTGCCAGCAGGTCGGGAGGGAACACCGGGGAGCTGTTTTTT
CASRSGGNTGELFF
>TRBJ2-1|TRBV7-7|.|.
TGTGCTAGCAGCTTAGTGAAAGAGAGCTCCTACAATGAGCAGTTCTTC
CASSLVKESSYNEQFF
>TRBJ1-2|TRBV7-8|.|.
TGTGCCAGCAGCTCGGGTATGACGGTTAACTATGGCTACACCTTC
CASSSGMTVNYGYTF
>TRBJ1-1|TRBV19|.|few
TGTGCCAGTAGTATTTCCTCACTACTTTACACTGAAGCTTTCTTT
CASSISSLLYTEAFF
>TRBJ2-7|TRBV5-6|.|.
TGTGCCAGCAGCTTGGGCGGGGATATATACGAGCAGTACTTC
CASSLGGDIYEQYF
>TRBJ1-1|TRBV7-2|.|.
TGTGCCAGCAGCTTAGGGGCAAACACTGAAGCTTTCTTT
CASSLGANTEAFF
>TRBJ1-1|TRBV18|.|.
TGTGCCAGCTCGGCAGGGGTAGCTGAAGCTTTCTTT
CASSAGVAEAFF
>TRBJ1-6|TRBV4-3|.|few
TGCGCCAGCAGCCAAGCTGACAGACCCGATTCACCCCTCCACTTT
CASSQADRPDSPLHF
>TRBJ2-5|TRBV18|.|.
TGTGCCAGCTCACTCGTCCAGGGGGGCCAAGAGACCCAGTACTTC
CASSLVQGGQETQYF
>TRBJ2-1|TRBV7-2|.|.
TGTGCCAGCAGCTCGACACTGGGTCAGTTCTTC
CASSSTLGQFF
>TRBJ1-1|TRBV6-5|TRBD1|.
TGTGCCAGCAGGGAGGGACAGGTAAACACTGAAGCTTTCTTT
CASREGQVNTEAFF
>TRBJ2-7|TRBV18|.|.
TGTGCCAGCTCACTCGAAACTGGTGCGGGCGAGCAGTACTTC
CASSLETGAGEQYF
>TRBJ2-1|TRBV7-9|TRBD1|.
TGTGCCAGCAGCAGCGACAGGGGTAGCGCGAATGAACAGTTCTTC
CASSSDRGSANEQFF
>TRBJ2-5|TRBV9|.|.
TGTGCCAGCAGCGTTATGGCAGGGAAAGCCCAAGAGACCCAGTACTTC
CASSVMAGKAQETQYF
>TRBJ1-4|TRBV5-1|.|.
TGCGCCAGCAGCCAGGACAACGACCCGGAAAAACTGTTTTTT
CASSQDNDPEKLFF